Given below is one T cell receptor beta chain in context. What it binds is unknown. The method was immunoSEQ multiplex PCR; TCRdb's version includes in-frame clones alone and lacks a portion of them. The sample includes some 130,000 clones, almost 85% of them seen just once. The entry originates in a study of cytomegalovirus exposure and HLA in healthy donors. Study-level findings and limits: Reported results showed that the classifier diagnosed cytomegalovirus status with high specificity and sensitivity. There were approximately 150 TCR beta chains listed as cytomegalovirus-associated. Through in vitro validation, three CMV-associated chains were shown to be specific for CMV antigens.

CDR1 and CDR2 from the germline V gene are SGDLS and YYNGEE. After removal of 0 bases from V and 4 bases from J, the junction contained 5 bases not matched to a gene. The CDR3 is 16 residues long. Separation from the roughly 680-subject first cohort characterized the roughly 120-subject validation cohort, to which the donors belonged. V and J are TRBV9 and TRBJ2-3; the match to TRBD2 covers 10 bases. The clonotype comes from a man in his thirties or forties in good health and CMV-seropositive. The sequencing input was PBMCs. The CDR3 here is CASSVDPSGSADTQYF. The CDR3 DNA follows: TGTGCCAGCAGCGTAGATCCTAGCGGGAGTGCAGATACGCAGTATTTT.